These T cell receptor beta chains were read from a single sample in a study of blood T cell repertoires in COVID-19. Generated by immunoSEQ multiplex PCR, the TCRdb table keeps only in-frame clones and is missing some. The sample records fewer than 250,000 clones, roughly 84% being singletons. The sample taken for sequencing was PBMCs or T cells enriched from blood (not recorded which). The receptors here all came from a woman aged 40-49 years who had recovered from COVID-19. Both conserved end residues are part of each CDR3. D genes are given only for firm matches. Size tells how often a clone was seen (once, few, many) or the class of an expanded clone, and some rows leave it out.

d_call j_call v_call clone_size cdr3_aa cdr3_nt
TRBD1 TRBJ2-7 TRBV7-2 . CASSLAGTESYEQYF TGTGCCAGCAGCCTCGCCGGGACAGAGTCCTACGAGCAGTACTTC
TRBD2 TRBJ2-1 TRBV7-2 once CASSLVAGGGNEQFF TGTGCCAGCAGCTTAGTTGCGGGAGGAGGGAATGAGCAGTTCTTC
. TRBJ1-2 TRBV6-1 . CASSEAANYGYTF TGTGCCAGCAGTGAGGCAGCGAACTATGGCTACACCTTC
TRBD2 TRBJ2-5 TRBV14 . CASSSPLAGGQYQETQYF TGTGCCAGCAGCTCGCCACTAGCGGGAGGGCAGTACCAAGAGACCCAGTACTTC
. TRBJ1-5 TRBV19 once CASSYRDQPQHF TGTGCCAGTAGTTACAGAGATCAGCCCCAGCATTTT
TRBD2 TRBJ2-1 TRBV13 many CASSPGTSGYNEQFF TGTGCCAGCAGCCCCGGGACTAGCGGGTACAATGAGCAGTTCTTC
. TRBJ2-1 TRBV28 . CASSLRVLRNNEQFF TGTGCCAGCAGTTTGCGGGTCCTTCGAAACAATGAGCAGTTCTTC
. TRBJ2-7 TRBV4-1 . CASSHALGQSYEQYF TGCGCCAGCAGCCATGCCTTGGGGCAGAGTTACGAGCAGTACTTC
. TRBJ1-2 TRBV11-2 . CASSFRQGNGYTF TGTGCCAGCAGCTTCCGGCAGGGGAACGGCTACACCTTC
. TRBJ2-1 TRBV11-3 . CASSLDSGSTNEQFF TGTGCCAGCAGCTTAGACAGCGGCTCTACGAATGAGCAGTTCTTC
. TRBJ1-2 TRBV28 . CASSLAGMDYGYTF TGTGCCAGCAGTTTAGCGGGCATGGACTATGGCTACACCTTC
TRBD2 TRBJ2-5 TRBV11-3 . CASSRSGSAETQYF TGTGCCAGCAGCCGTAGCGGGAGTGCGGAGACCCAGTACTTC
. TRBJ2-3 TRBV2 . CASTRGLTDTQYF TGTGCCAGCACTAGGGGTTTGACAGATACGCAGTATTTT
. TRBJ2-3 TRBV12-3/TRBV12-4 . CASSLSGDTQYF TGTGCCAGCAGTTTATCGGGAGATACGCAGTATTTT
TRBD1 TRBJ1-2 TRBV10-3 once CAISEGTGNRGYTF TGTGCCATCAGTGAAGGGACAGGGAATAGGGGCTACACCTTC
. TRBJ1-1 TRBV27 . CASSHRDTEAFF TGTGCCAGCAGTCACCGGGACACTGAAGCTTTCTTT
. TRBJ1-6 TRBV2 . CASSEWSGVGDSPLHF TGTGCCAGCAGTGAATGGTCGGGGGTCGGGGATTCACCCCTCCACTTT
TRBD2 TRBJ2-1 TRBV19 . CASSIFLGGNEQFF TGTGCCAGTAGTATTTTTCTCGGGGGGAATGAGCAGTTCTTC
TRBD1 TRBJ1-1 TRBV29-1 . CSVLGQLNTEAFF TGCAGCGTGTTGGGACAGCTGAACACTGAAGCTTTCTTT
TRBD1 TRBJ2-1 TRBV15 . CATSSRQGPNEQFF TGTGCCACCAGCAGCCGACAGGGTCCCAATGAGCAGTTCTTC
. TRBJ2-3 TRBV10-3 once CAIAAWEVASTDTQYF TGTGCCATCGCGGCGTGGGAGGTCGCTAGCACAGATACGCAGTATTTT
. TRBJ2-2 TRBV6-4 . CASSEEGATGELFF TGTGCCAGCAGTGAAGAAGGGGCCACCGGGGAGCTGTTTTTT
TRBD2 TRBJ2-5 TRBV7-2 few CASSYRLAGGQETQYF TGTGCCAGCAGCTACAGACTAGCGGGTGGCCAAGAGACCCAGTACTTC
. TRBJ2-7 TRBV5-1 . CASSLGGRVLEQYF TGCGCCAGCAGCTTGGGAGGCAGGGTGCTCGAGCAGTACTTC
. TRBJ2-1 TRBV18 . CASSPGNTPYNEQFF TGTGCCAGCTCACCCGGGAATACTCCCTACAATGAGCAGTTCTTC
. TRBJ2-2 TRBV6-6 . CASKTGQSNTGELFF TGTGCCAGCAAGACAGGACAGAGTAACACCGGGGAGCTGTTTTTT
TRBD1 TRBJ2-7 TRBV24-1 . CATSEGTGFSYEQYF TGTGCCACCAGTGAGGGGACAGGGTTCAGCTACGAGCAGTACTTC
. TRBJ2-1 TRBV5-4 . CASSMKTTYNEQFF TGTGCCAGCAGCATGAAGACTACCTACAATGAGCAGTTCTTC
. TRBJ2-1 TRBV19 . CASSIQGGSYNEQFF TGTGCCAGTAGTATTCAGGGAGGCTCCTACAATGAGCAGTTCTTC